The 30 T cell receptor beta chains listed next were all sequenced from one sample in a study of blood T cell repertoires in COVID-19. Only in-frame clones appear in the TCRdb table, and some are missing; sequencing was by immunoSEQ multiplex PCR. Among about 120,000 clones listed, 90% were seen once. Sequenced material: peripheral blood. The receptors come from a man aged 60 to 69 with COVID-19, enrolled during active disease.

This chain joins TRBV21-1 and TRBJ2-7; TRBD1, the table's D call, lacks a check against the DNA. TRBV21-1 is an annotated pseudogene. CDR3 length equals 15 residues. In DNA, the CDR3 is TGTGCCAGCAGTACCACTAAGGACAGGTTCTACGAGCAGTACTTC. Translating it yields CASSTTKDRFYEQYF.

This clone was seen a handful of times. V gene TRBV5-4 combines with J gene TRBJ2-3; the match to TRBD1 covers 9 bases. V gave up 3 bases and J gave up 4 bases; unmatched junction bases: 6. Per germline, CDR1 SGHNT and CDR2 YYREEE (reference sequence). The CDR3 is made up of 15 amino acids. The CDR3 DNA reads TGTGCCAGCAGCTACGACAGGGGGAGGGCAGATACGCAGTATTTT. The encoded protein is CASSYDRGRADTQYF.

This clone was seen once. The rearrangement joins TRBV16 to TRBJ1-2; 8 nucleotides agree with TRBD1. The CDR3 consists of 13 residues. V lost 0 bases and J lost 10; bases outside the gene matches: 4. Per the germline V gene, CDR1 is KGHSY and CDR2 is FQNENV. CDR3 DNA sequence: TGTGCCAGCAGCCAATCGGACAGGGTATCCTACACCTTC. Protein sequence: CASSQSDRVSYTF.

The chain recombines TRBV2 with TRBJ1-3; D gene uncertain. Per germline, CDR1 SNHLY and CDR2 FYNNEI. V lost 7 bases and J 0 bases, leaving 16 bases between the germline ends. The CDR3 loop spans 16 amino acids. In DNA, the CDR3 is TGTGCCAGCATGGAAAACAGCTTCCTCTCTGGAAACACCATATATTTT. Its translation: CASMENSFLSGNTIYF.

This rearrangement joins TRBV10-3 to TRBJ2-2; D may be TRBD1 (6 bases). Germline V gene sequence: CDR1 ENHRY, CDR2 SYGVKD. Trimming took 4 bases from V and 4 from J, leaving 7 bases between them. The CDR3 consists of 13 residues. CDR3 residues: CAISVGGTGELFF. The CDR3 region has the DNA TGTGCCATCAGTGTAGGGGGCACCGGGGAGCTGTTTTTT.

V usage is TRBV18 and J usage is TRBJ1-1; TRBD1 agrees at 8 bases. CDR1 KGHSH and CDR2 LQKENI come from the germline V gene. The CDR3 length is 13 residues. V trimming: 3 bases; J trimming: 11 bases; junction bases outside the gene matches: 8. CDR3 loop: CASSPGTGVRAFF. For the CDR3, the DNA is TGTGCCAGCTCACCCGGGACAGGAGTTCGTGCTTTCTTT.

J is TRBJ1-1 and V is TRBV5-1, with D possibly being TRBD1 (6 bases). This CDR3 has 14 amino acids. The germline V gene encodes CDR1 SGHRS and CDR2 YFSETQ. V gave up 0 bases and J gave up 3 bases, with 9 bases separating them. The CDR3 bases are TGCGCCAGCAGCTTGGACAGGGAGCACACTGAAGCTTTCTTT. This encodes CASSLDREHTEAFF.

The chain combines TRBV5-1 with TRBJ2-7; a weak D match, TRBD1 (5 bases). Trimming cost V 4 bases and J 2 bases, with 13 bases left between them. CDR3 size: 14 residues. Germline loops: CDR1 SGHRS, CDR2 YFSETQ. The CDR3 region has the DNA TGCGCCAGCAGCCTAGGACACCTTACCTACGAGCAGTACTTC. Translating it yields CASSLGHLTYEQYF. Combining the CDR3 with reference TRBV5-1 and TRBJ2-7 gives the whole variable domain KAGVTQTPRYLIKTRGQQVTLSCSPISGHRSVSWYQQTPGQGLQFLFEYFSETQRNKGNFPGRFSGRQFSNSRSEMNVSTLELGDSALYLCASSLGHLTYEQYFGPGTRLTVT.

Within the sample, this clone is medium-sized. The identical CDR3 is also encoded by other nucleotide sequences in the sample. V gene TRBV14 combines with J gene TRBJ2-5, with 7 bases that match TRBD2. Germline CDR1 is SGHDN and CDR2 is FVKESK. This CDR3 has 13 amino acids. J was trimmed by 2 bases and V by 6 bases; bases with no gene match: 3. This CDR3 reads CASSWTSQETQYF. As DNA, the CDR3 is TGTGCCAGCAGTTGGACTAGTCAAGAGACCCAGTACTTC. Filled out from reference TRBV14 and TRBJ2-5, the complete variable domain reads EAGVTQFPSHSVIEKGQTVTLRCDPISGHDNLYWYRRVMGKEIKFLLHFVKESKQDESGMPNNRFLAERTGGTYSTLKVQPAELEDSGVYFCASSWTSQETQYFGPGTRLLVL.

The V call is TRBV6-5, the J call TRBJ2-5, with a tentative D call TRBD2 (5 bases). This CDR3 has 13 residues. CDR1 MNHEY and CDR2 SVGAGI come from the germline V gene. V shed 6 bases and J shed 4 bases, with 12 bases lying between them. DNA of the CDR3: TGTGCCAGCAGACCGACCGGGATAGAGACCCAGTACTTC. Translating gives CASRPTGIETQYF.

This clone was seen once. This chain joins TRBV7-3 and TRBJ2-3; 8 positions agree with TRBD1. Germline loops: CDR1 SGHTA, CDR2 FQGTGA. This CDR3 comprises 15 residues. J gave up 4 bases and V 5 bases, and 8 bases lay outside the gene matches. The CDR3 DNA reads TGTGCCAGCAGCACCGGACAGGGAGGCGCAGATACGCAGTATTTT. Its translation is CASSTGQGGADTQYF. Combining the CDR3 with reference TRBV7-3 and TRBJ2-3 gives the whole variable domain GAGVSQTPSNKVTEKGKYVELRCDPISGHTALYWYRQSLGQGPEFLIYFQGTGAADDSGLPNDRFFAVRPEGSVSTLKIQRTERGDSAVYLCASSTGQGGADTQYFGPGTRLTVL.

The chain has TRBV28 and TRBJ2-4; D may be TRBD2 (5 bases). The CDR3 runs 17 residues. The V end was cut by 8 bases, the J end by 0 bases, with 20 bases between. The V gene's germline CDR1 is MDHEN and CDR2 SYDVKM. The CDR3 loop reads CASLALGLPLAKNIQYF. The CDR3 nucleotides read TGTGCCAGCTTAGCACTTGGACTGCCACTAGCCAAAAACATTCAGTACTTC.

This rearrangement joins TRBV19 to TRBJ2-1; the D gene is possibly TRBD1 (6 bases). CDR1 and CDR2 from the germline V gene are LNHDA and SQIVND (reference sequence). The CDR3 has 15 amino acids. V was clipped by 6 bases and J by 4 bases, with 16 bases between them. CDR3 nucleotides: TGTGCCAGTAGCCCCGGGACATCTATTTACAATGAGCAGTTCTTC. Its protein product is CASSPGTSIYNEQFF.

The CDR3 bases are TGTGCCAGCAGTTCTTCCCCCCCGGGTGAAAAACTGTTTTTT. Amino acid sequence: CASSSSPPGEKLFF. V and J are TRBV28 and TRBJ1-4; D ambiguous. CDR3 length: 14 amino acids. With 4 bases removed from V and 7 bases from J, the gap between germline ends came to 13 bases. Germline loops: CDR1 MDHEN, CDR2 SYDVKM.

This chain joins TRBV27 and TRBJ1-5; 9 bases are a match to TRBD1. The CDR3 totals 15 residues. V lost 6 bases and J lost 3; bases outside the gene matches: 6. The germline gives CDR1 MNHEY, CDR2 SMNVEV (reference sequence). The CDR3 DNA sequence: TGTGCCAGCAGGCCGGGACAGGGTTTCAATCAGCCCCAGCATTTT. This encodes CASRPGQGFNQPQHF.

The J gene is TRBJ2-1, the V gene TRBV3-1 (or the pseudogene TRBV3-2); possibly TRBD2 for D (6 bases). V was trimmed by 4 bases and J by 4 bases, leaving 11 bases between them. Germline V gene lookup returns CDR1 LGHDT and CDR2 YNNKEL (reference sequence). This CDR3 is built from 14 residues. CDR3 residues: CASSLRDSYNEQFF. The CDR3 DNA follows: TGTGCCAGCAGCCTACGGGACTCTTACAATGAGCAGTTCTTC.

This clone was observed a handful of times. This sequence joins TRBV4-2 and TRBJ2-5, with 7 bases that match TRBD1. Unmatched junction bases numbered 7, after V lost 3 bases and J lost 3 bases. The length of the CDR3 is 15 residues. Germline values: CDR1 LGHNA, CDR2 YNFKEQ. The chain's CDR3 is CASSQVTGVEETQYF. The CDR3 DNA is TGTGCCAGCAGCCAGGTAACAGGGGTTGAAGAGACCCAGTACTTC.

The DNA of the CDR3 is TGTGCCTGGAGTGCTTGGGTCGTGGAAATGACAGCCGCTAACTATGGCTACACCTTC. Protein product: CAWSAWVVEMTAANYGYTF. This chain connects TRBV30 to TRBJ1-2; tentative D call: TRBD1 (5 bases). Germline values: CDR1 GTSNPN, CDR2 SVGIG (reference sequence). The CDR3 is 19 amino acids. Trimming took off 1 base at V and 0 bases at J, with 24 bases between the two ends.

J is TRBJ1-2 and V is TRBV12-3 or TRBV12-4; D remains ambiguous. Trimming took 2 bases from V and 3 from J, leaving 4 bases between them. This CDR3 spans 12 amino acids. CDR3 nucleotides: TGTGCCAGCAGTTTACGGGACTATGGCTACACCTTC. Its protein product is CASSLRDYGYTF.

The rearrangement joins TRBV3-1 (or the pseudogene TRBV3-2) to TRBJ1-1; D possibly corresponds to TRBD1 (5 bases). Germline assignment: CDR1 LGHDT and CDR2 YNNKEL (reference sequence). Trimming took off 5 bases at V and 5 bases at J, with 12 bases between the two ends. The CDR3 loop spans 13 amino acids. The CDR3: CASSNRGDTEAFF. CDR3 bases: TGTGCCAGCAGCAACCGGGGGGATACTGAAGCTTTCTTT.

This clone appeared once. The chain couples TRBV5-1 to TRBJ2-2, with 7 bases lining up with TRBD1. V shed 6 bases and J 3 bases; nucleotides not matched to a gene: 5. There are 14 residues in the CDR3. Germline V CDR1 and CDR2: SGHRS, YFSETQ. The CDR3 nucleotides are TGCGCCAGCAAACGGCAGGGGGACACCGGGGAGCTGTTTTTT. Its translation is CASKRQGDTGELFF.

The chain combines TRBV5-4 with TRBJ2-5; 8 bases are shared with TRBD2. The germline CDR1 and CDR2 sequences are SGHNT and YYREEE (reference sequence). The CDR3 covers 15 residues. Trimming took 3 bases from V and 5 from J; bases not matched to a gene: 9. The CDR3 DNA follows: TGTGCCAGCAGCTCGGAACCGGGACTAGGGGAGACCCAGTACTTC. It yields the protein CASSSEPGLGETQYF.

This clone showed up just once. V gene TRBV25-1 combines with J gene TRBJ2-7; D possibly corresponds to TRBD2 (6 bases). This CDR3 has 15 residues. V gave up 2 bases and J gave up 2 bases, with 13 bases separating them. From germline, CDR1 is MGHDK and CDR2 SYGVNS. Written as DNA, the CDR3 is TGTGCCAGCAGTGAACCGGGACTGGGTACCTACGAGCAGTACTTC. Residues: CASSEPGLGTYEQYF.

About this clone: Other DNA variants within this sample encode the same CDR3. This chain joins TRBV18 and TRBJ2-5; D not resolved. The V gene's germline CDR1 is KGHSH and CDR2 LQKENI. Trimming took off 2 bases at V and 5 bases at J, with 6 bases between the two ends. The CDR3 has 12 amino acids. CDR3 sequence (DNA): TGTGCCAGCTCACCATCCCGGGAGACCCAGTACTTC. It encodes CASSPSRETQYF.

This chain connects TRBV5-6 to TRBJ2-2; weak D call: TRBD1 (6 bases). V was cut by 3 bases and J by 9 bases, with 9 bases left in between. The CDR3 is 12 residues long. Germline V gene sequence: CDR1 SGHDT, CDR2 YYEEEE. DNA of the CDR3: TGTGCCAGCAGCTCTGGGGACAGGGAGCTGTTTTTT. It translates to CASSSGDRELFF.

The chain joins TRBV2 to TRBJ2-3, with 7 bases that match TRBD1. Trimming took 10 bases from V and 6 from J; bases not matched to a gene: 10. The CDR3 has 13 amino acids. Germline V gives CDR1 SNHLY, CDR2 FYNNEI. The CDR3 nucleotides read TGTGCCACCCAGGGGGAGTTTAGGGATACGCAGTATTTT. Residues: CATQGEFRDTQYF.

V gene TRBV2 combines with J gene TRBJ1-2, with D possibly being TRBD1 (5 bases). Trimming pared 5 bases from V and 3 bases from J, leaving 7 bases between. CDR3 length equals 12 residues. CDR1 SNHLY and CDR2 FYNNEI come from the germline V gene. CDR3 sequence (DNA): TGTGCCAGCAGTCGCAGGGACTATGGCTACACCTTC. This translates into CASSRRDYGYTF.

The chain has TRBV29-1 and TRBJ1-4; TRBD1 is a possible D gene (6 bases). Trimming stripped 6 bases from V and 8 bases from J, with 16 bases between. The CDR3 consists of 13 residues. Germline CDR1 is SQVTM and CDR2 is ANQGSEA. The CDR3 nucleotides read TGCAGCGTGGCTCGGACAGCGGGGGAAAAACTGTTTTTT. This translates into CSVARTAGEKLFF.

The chain joins TRBV18 to TRBJ1-4, with a tentative D call TRBD1 (5 bases). Deletions cut 4 bases from V and 0 bases from J, with 12 bases between. The CDR3 contains 16 residues. Germline CDR1 is KGHSH and CDR2 is LQKENI. CDR3 residues: CASSLRTMPTNEKLFF. CDR3 nucleotides: TGTGCCAGCTCACTTAGGACAATGCCAACTAATGAAAAACTGTTTTTT.

This clone was counted once. The V gene is TRBV4-3, the J gene TRBJ2-1; 7 positions agree with TRBD1. The CDR3 is made up of 13 amino acids. Germline CDR1 and CDR2: LGHNA and YSLEER. The trim removed 1 base at V and 7 bases at J, leaving 1 base unmatched. The CDR3 DNA reads as TGCGCCAGCAGCCAAGGACAGGGAAATGAGCAGTTCTTC. This translates into CASSQGQGNEQFF.